The source of this TCR beta chain is a study of blood T cell repertoires in COVID-19. Background on the study: Acute and convalescent COVID-19 samples came from the United States, Italy and Spain. T cells, B-cell-depleted T cells, or PBMCs provided the cDNA or gDNA that served as material.

In the source study's methods: Using reference gene primer amplification, nucleated cell counts were estimated. Measured with immunoSEQ multiplex PCR; TCRdb has only the in-frame clones, and not every one. Clone size and the V and J calls come from that table; the DNA yielded D and trimming. The sample lists some 190,000 clones, approximately 80% seen once, with 7.5% to 9% in the top ten. Germline V gives CDR1 MNHEY, CDR2 SVGAGI. Trimming took 4 bases from V and 0 from J; bases not matched to a gene: 3. The CDR3 totals 15 residues. This clone showed up just a few times. The clonotype originates from a woman of 80 years or more with COVID-19, enrolled during active disease. V usage is TRBV6-5 and J usage is TRBJ1-5, with TRBD1 matching 7 bases. The source material was peripheral blood. As DNA, the CDR3 is TGTGCCAGCAGTTCCCAGGGGGGTAGCAATCAGCCCCAGCATTTT. This encodes CASSSQGGSNQPQHF.